These 5 T cell receptor beta chains were sequenced from one sample in a study of T-cell reconstitution after alpha-beta-depleted transplantation in children. Unique molecular identifiers were used to barcode this TCRbeta library. TCRdb reanalysed the PCR reads using MiXCR and keeps one entry per CDR3 protein. The sample lists 84,000 or so distinct CDR3 sequences; around 16% were seen once. The sequences come from PBMCs, mostly from graft donor cells, collected 180 days after TCRalphabeta/CD19-depleted stem cell transplant. The receptors were sampled from a male patient aged 2 to 9 who had a stem cell transplant for acute lymphoblastic leukemia, so the T cells may come from the graft donor.

This clonotype came up a few times. The CDR3 is CASSLVSGTPYEQYF. CDR3 sequence (DNA): TGTGCCAGCAGCTTAGTAAGCGGAACTCCCTACGAGCAGTACTTC. The chain combines TRBV7-8 with TRBJ2-7, with a tentative D call TRBD2 (5 bases). The ends were cut back, 1 base at V and 2 bases at J, with 12 bases in the middle. Germline CDR1 is SGHVS and CDR2 is FQNEAQ. There are 15 residues in the CDR3.

This clonotype was picked up a small number of times. This sequence joins TRBV5-1 and TRBJ2-7, with TRBD1 identical over 8 bases. V shed 7 bases, J shed 6 bases, and the junction held 15 bases outside the gene matches. Germline V gives CDR1 SGHRS, CDR2 YFSETQ. This CDR3 has 15 residues. The CDR3 coding sequence is TGCGCCAGCGGACACCCCGGGACAGGTGGTCTCGAGCAGTACTTC. This codes for CASGHPGTGGLEQYF. The full variable domain, in which reference TRBV5-1 and TRBJ2-7 provide the parts outside the CDR3, is KAGVTQTPRYLIKTRGQQVTLSCSPISGHRSVSWYQQTPGQGLQFLFEYFSETQRNKGNFPGRFSGRQFSNSRSEMNVSTLELGDSALYLCASGHPGTGGLEQYFGPGTRLTVT.

This clonotype rates as medium-sized. V and J are TRBV10-3 and TRBJ2-7; 7 bases agree with TRBD1. CDR3 length: 14 amino acids. V was clipped by 3 bases and J by 4 bases; unmatched bases: 6. Germline V gene sequence: CDR1 ENHRY, CDR2 SYGVKD. The CDR3 nucleotides are TGTGCCATCAGTGACGAAGGGGGCTATTACGAGCAGTACTTC. It is translated as CAISDEGGYYEQYF.

CDR3 protein: CSVRGGGTGIYEQYF. For the CDR3, the DNA is TGCAGCGTCCGGGGAGGGGGGACAGGGATCTACGAGCAGTACTTC. This sequence joins TRBV29-1 and TRBJ2-7; 9 nucleotides agree with TRBD1. CDR1 and CDR2 (germline): SQVTM, ANQGSEA. There are 15 residues in the CDR3. The V and J ends lost 6 bases and 3 bases, in that order; junction bases with no gene match: 12.

The J gene is TRBJ2-5, the V gene TRBV2; 9 bases agree with TRBD2. This CDR3 contains 15 residues. The ends lost 2 bases at V and 0 bases at J; junction bases unmatched: 1. Germline CDR1 and CDR2: SNHLY and FYNNEI. CDR3 sequence: CASSEQRGDQETQYF. The CDR3 coding sequence is TGTGCCAGCAGTGAACAGCGGGGGGACCAAGAGACCCAGTACTTC.